This record looks at one T cell receptor (beta chain) sequence and its context. Its antigen is as yet unknown. This CDR3 has 18 residues. After removal of 4 bases from V and 2 bases from J, the junction contained 12 bases not matched to a gene. CDR1 is SGHTA, CDR2 FQGNSA, per germline. These data originate in a study of CD8+CD57+ T cells in acquired aplastic anemia. Study details: DNA per sorted CD4+ or CD8+ sample ranged roughly 0.18 to 30 ug, averaging around 3.1 ug. The average read count for CD4+ cells in healthy donors was some 9.9 million. Findings and caveats of the study: Comparison of patients with controls identified around 28 shared CD8+ CDR3 sequences. For CD8+ Simpson's diversity, patients and controls showed no significant difference.

Using genomic DNA as the template, TCR beta VDJ and CDR3 profiling was carried out. One entry per CDR3 protein, called by TCRdb with MiXCR from the reads. The sample contains approximately 200,000 distinct CDR3 sequences, about 53% of which appear only once. The TCR was taken from a human donor in good health, serving as a control. V gene TRBV7-2 combines with J gene TRBJ1-5, with TRBD1 matching 9 bases. Sequencing used sorted CD4+, CD8+, or CD8+CD57+ T cells (not recorded which) from PBMCs. This CDR3 is CASSSSPGQGRGNQPQHF. Written as DNA, the CDR3 is TGTGCCAGCAGCTCGTCACCGGGACAGGGCCGAGGCAATCAGCCCCAGCATTTT.